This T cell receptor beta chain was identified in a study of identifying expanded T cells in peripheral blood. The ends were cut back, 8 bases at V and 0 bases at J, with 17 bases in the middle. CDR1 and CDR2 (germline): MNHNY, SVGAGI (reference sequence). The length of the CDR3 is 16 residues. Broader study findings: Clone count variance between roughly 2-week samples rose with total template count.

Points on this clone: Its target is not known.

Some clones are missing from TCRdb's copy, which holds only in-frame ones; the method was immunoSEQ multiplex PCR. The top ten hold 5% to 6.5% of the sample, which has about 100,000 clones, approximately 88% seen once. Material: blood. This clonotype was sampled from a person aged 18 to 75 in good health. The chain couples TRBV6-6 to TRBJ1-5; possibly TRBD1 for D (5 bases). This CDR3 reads CASGREPSYSNQPQHF. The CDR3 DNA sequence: TGTGCCAGCGGCAGGGAGCCCTCTTATAGCAATCAGCCCCAGCATTTT.